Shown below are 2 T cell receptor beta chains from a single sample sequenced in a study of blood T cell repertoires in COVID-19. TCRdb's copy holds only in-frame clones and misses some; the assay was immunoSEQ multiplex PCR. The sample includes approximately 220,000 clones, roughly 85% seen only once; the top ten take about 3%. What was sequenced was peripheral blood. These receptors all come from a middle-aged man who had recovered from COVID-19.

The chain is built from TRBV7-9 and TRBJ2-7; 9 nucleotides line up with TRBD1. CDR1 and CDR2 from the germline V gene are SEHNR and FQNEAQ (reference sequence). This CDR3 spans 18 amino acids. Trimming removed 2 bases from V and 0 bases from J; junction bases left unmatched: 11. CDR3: CASSLKGGGTGTSYEQYF. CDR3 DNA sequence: TGTGCCAGCAGCTTAAAGGGTGGCGGGACAGGGACCTCCTACGAGCAGTACTTC.

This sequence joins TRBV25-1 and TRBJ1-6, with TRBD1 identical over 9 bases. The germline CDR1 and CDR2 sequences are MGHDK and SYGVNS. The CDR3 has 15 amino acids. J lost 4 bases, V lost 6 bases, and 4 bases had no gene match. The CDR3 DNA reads TGTGCCAGCAGAGGGACAGGGAATTATAATTCACCCCTCCACTTT. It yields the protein CASRGTGNYNSPLHF.